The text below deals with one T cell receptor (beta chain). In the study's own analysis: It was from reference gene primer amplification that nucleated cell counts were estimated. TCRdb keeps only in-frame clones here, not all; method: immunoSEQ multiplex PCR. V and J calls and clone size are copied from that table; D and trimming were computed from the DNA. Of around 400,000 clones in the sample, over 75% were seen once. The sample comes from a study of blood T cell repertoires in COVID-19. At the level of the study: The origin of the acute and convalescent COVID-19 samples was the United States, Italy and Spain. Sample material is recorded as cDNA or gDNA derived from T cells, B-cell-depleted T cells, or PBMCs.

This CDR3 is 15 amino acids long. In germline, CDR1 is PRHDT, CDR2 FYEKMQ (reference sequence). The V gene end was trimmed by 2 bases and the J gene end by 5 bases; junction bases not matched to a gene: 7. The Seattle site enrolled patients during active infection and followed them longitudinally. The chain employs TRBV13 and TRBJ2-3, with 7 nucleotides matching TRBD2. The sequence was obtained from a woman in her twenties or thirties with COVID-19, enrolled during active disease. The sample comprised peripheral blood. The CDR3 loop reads CASSLWGGGGDTQYF. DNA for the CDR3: TGTGCCAGCAGCTTATGGGGGGGAGGAGGAGATACGCAGTATTTT.